The 16 T cell receptor beta chains given below trace back to one sample, sequenced in a study of CD8+ T cells in alopecia areata. The treatment was: oral pan-JAK inhibitor, 5-10 mg twice daily. The authors extracted RNA and reverse transcribed it into cDNA as the sequencing template. This table comes from immunoSEQ multiplex PCR, and its TCRdb copy is limited to in-frame clones, with some not included. The repertoire consists of fewer than 250,000 clones, with 50% to 60% occurring once and the leading ten covering 0.69%. This sample comprised CD4+ T cells sorted from blood, obtained at week 4, from a patient treated with tofacitinib. Source of these receptors: a human donor with alopecia areata.

CDR3: CASSQGVGEAFF. In DNA, the CDR3 is TGTGCCAGCAGTCAGGGGGTCGGTGAAGCTTTCTTT. The V gene is TRBV25-1, the J gene TRBJ1-1, with TRBD1 identical over 7 bases. The germline V gene encodes CDR1 MGHDK and CDR2 SYGVNS. The J segment lost 7 bases and the V segment lost 5 bases, leaving 4 bases of the junction unmatched. This CDR3 comprises 12 residues.

This clone was counted only a few times. The gene calls are TRBV6-1 and TRBJ2-6, with D hard to call. The V end was cut by 8 bases, the J end by 0 bases, with 8 bases between. Germline CDR1 and CDR2: MNHNS and SASEGT. The CDR3 is 14 amino acids. The CDR3 sequence is CASLKSSGANVLTF. CDR3 sequence (DNA): TGTGCCAGCTTAAAAAGCTCTGGGGCCAACGTCCTGACTTTC.

This sequence joins TRBV5-4 and TRBJ2-5; TRBD2 aligns across 11 bases. Germline CDR1 reads SGHNT; CDR2 reads YYREEE (reference sequence). V lost 0 bases and J lost 7; bases outside the gene matches: 8. The CDR3 consists of 16 residues. The CDR3 loop is CASSLGGSGRAGTQYF. CDR3 in DNA: TGTGCCAGCAGCTTGGGTGGTAGCGGGAGGGCCGGGACCCAGTACTTC.

This chain joins TRBV19 and TRBJ2-1; 8 bases match TRBD2. CDR1 is LNHDA, CDR2 SQIVND, per germline (reference sequence). This CDR3 spans 14 amino acids. V lost 10 bases and J lost 6; bases outside the gene matches: 11. The chain's CDR3 is CATLKERESNEQFF. CDR3 DNA sequence: TGTGCCACCTTGAAGGAGCGGGAGTCCAATGAGCAGTTCTTC.

The sample holds a few counts of this clone. CDR3 nucleotide sequence: TGTGCCAGCTCACCTGATGATGCGGGAGGCCTAACGTTCAATGAGCAGTTCTTC. It translates to CASSPDDAGGLTFNEQFF. This chain uses TRBV18 with TRBJ2-1; 8 bases fit TRBD2. V trimming: 3 bases; J trimming: 6 bases; junction bases outside the gene matches: 16. The CDR3 contains 18 residues. Germline CDR1 reads KGHSH; CDR2 reads LQKENI. The complete variable domain, with remaining parts taken from reference TRBV18 and TRBJ2-1, reads NAGVMQNPRHLVRRRGQEARLRCSPMKGHSHVYWYRQLPEEGLKFMVYLQKENIIDESGMPKERFSAEFPKEGPSILRIQQVVRGDSAAYFCASSPDDAGGLTFNEQFFGPGTRLTVL.

The rearrangement joins TRBV19 to TRBJ1-5; D remains ambiguous. The CDR3 runs to 13 residues. The V gene's germline CDR1 is LNHDA and CDR2 SQIVND (reference sequence). V was cut by 8 bases and J by 4 bases, with 12 bases left in between. The CDR3 loop is CASGKQTNQPQHF. CDR3 DNA: TGTGCCAGTGGAAAACAGACTAATCAGCCCCAGCATTTT.

This chain uses TRBV29-1 with TRBJ2-7, with no clear D. The V gene's germline CDR1 is SQVTM and CDR2 ANQGSEA. The CDR3 sequence is 12 residues long. The V gene lost 7 bases and the J gene lost 2 bases, with 12 bases spanning the gap. The CDR3 loop is CSGSVDPYEQYF. DNA of the CDR3: TGCAGCGGTTCCGTGGACCCCTACGAGCAGTACTTC.

The V and J genes are TRBV30 and TRBJ2-5, with 7 bases lining up with TRBD2. The CDR3 has 13 amino acids. V lost 2 bases to trimming and J lost 4 bases; unmatched junction nucleotides: 4. Germline lookup yields CDR1 GTSNPN and CDR2 SVGIG (reference sequence). DNA of the CDR3: TGTGCCTGGAGTCCCAGCGGGACAGAGACCCAGTACTTC. Its translation is CAWSPSGTETQYF.

This clone was picked up a small number of times. This chain uses TRBV5-4 with TRBJ1-2, with D possibly matching TRBD1 (6 bases). Germline-derived CDR1 and CDR2 are SGHNT and YYREEE (reference sequence). CDR3 length: 15 residues. Trimming took off 6 bases at V and 4 bases at J, with 19 bases between the two ends. CDR3 sequence reads: CASNPGGALGYGYTF. Here the CDR3 DNA reads TGTGCCAGCAACCCTGGGGGGGCGCTAGGCTATGGCTACACCTTC.

This chain connects TRBV7-3 to TRBJ2-1, with D possibly TRBD2 on 6 matching bases. There are 15 residues in the CDR3. The V and J ends lost 5 bases and 4 bases respectively, with 15 bases between them. Germline values: CDR1 SGHTA, CDR2 FQGTGA. The CDR3 loop is CASSPRENHYNEQFF. DNA for the CDR3: TGTGCCAGCAGCCCCCGGGAGAACCATTACAATGAGCAGTTCTTC.

The table lists this clone with a few counts. The J gene is TRBJ1-5, the V gene TRBV19, with TRBD1 identical over 9 bases. Germline V gene lookup returns CDR1 LNHDA and CDR2 SQIVND (reference sequence). V gave up 6 bases and J gave up 6 bases; unmatched junction bases: 9. This CDR3 spans 15 amino acids. The CDR3 DNA reads TGTGCCAGTAGACCCTGGGACAGGGATGGTCAGCCCCAGCATTTT. As protein: CASRPWDRDGQPQHF.

This clone was seen a handful of times. V is TRBV4-1 and J is TRBJ2-1, with TRBD2 matching 9 bases. Germline V gene data show CDR1 as MGHRA and CDR2 as YSYEKL. The CDR3 runs to 16 residues. Losses at the gene ends were 3 bases for V and 0 bases for J; bases not matched to a gene: 3. The CDR3 loop is CASSQGSGSSYNEQFF. In nucleotides, the CDR3 is TGCGCCAGCAGCCAGGGTAGCGGGAGCTCCTACAATGAGCAGTTCTTC.

V usage is TRBV9 and J usage is TRBJ1-1; 7 bases fit TRBD1. Trimming took 3 bases from V and 1 from J; bases not matched to a gene: 3. CDR3 length: 14 amino acids. The germline CDR1 and CDR2 sequences are SGDLS and YYNGEE. The CDR3 DNA reads TGTGCCAGCAGCGCGGGACAGCAGAACACTGAAGCTTTCTTT. Translation: CASSAGQQNTEAFF. Variable domain in full (rest from reference TRBV9 and TRBJ1-1): DSGVTQTPKHLITATGQRVTLRCSPRSGDLSVYWYQQSLDQGLQFLIQYYNGEERAKGNILERFSAQQFPDLHSELNLSSLELGDSALYFCASSAGQQNTEAFFGQGTRLTVV.

The rearrangement links TRBV30 to TRBJ1-2; 9 bases are shared with TRBD1. CDR1 is GTSNPN and CDR2 is SVGIG in the germline V gene (reference sequence). This CDR3 is built from 13 residues. J gave up 6 bases and V 2 bases, and 4 bases lay outside the gene matches. In DNA, the CDR3 is TGTGCCTGGAGTACCGGACAGGGGAATGGCTACACCTTC. Translating gives CAWSTGQGNGYTF.

The chain carries TRBV6-5 and TRBJ2-7, with a tentative D call TRBD1 (6 bases). The germline V gene encodes CDR1 MNHEY and CDR2 SVGAGI. This CDR3 is built from 13 residues. The V gene lost 5 bases and the J gene lost 7 bases, with 15 bases spanning the gap. CDR3 protein: CASSRQVEGEQYF. The CDR3 DNA reads as TGTGCCAGCAGTCGACAGGTAGAGGGAGAGCAGTACTTC.

Within the sample, this clone is medium-sized. The chain uses TRBV10-3 and TRBJ2-7; perhaps D is TRBD1 or TRBD2 (5 bases each). CDR1 and CDR2 (germline): ENHRY, SYGVKD. The CDR3 has 12 residues. V gave up 10 bases and J gave up 2 bases, with 12 bases separating them. CDR3 in DNA: TGTGCCAGTGCCGGGGCTCCCTACGAGCAGTACTTC. The encoded protein is CASAGAPYEQYF.